The 24 T cell receptor beta chains reported below all come from one sample, sequenced in a study of blood T cell repertoires in COVID-19. Clones were sequenced by immunoSEQ multiplex PCR, and TCRdb holds only the in-frame ones, with some missing. This sample carries about 79,000 clones, approximately 90% of them seen once, and the ten largest clones take roughly 13%. Sequenced: peripheral blood. The source is a man in his 70s with active or convalescent COVID-19.

The chain carries TRBV29-1 and TRBJ2-5, with D maybe TRBD1 (5 bases). Germline-derived CDR1 and CDR2 are SQVTM and ANQGSEA. V lost 4 bases and J 2 bases, leaving 8 bases between the germline ends. The length of the CDR3 is 12 residues. CDR3 coding DNA: TGCAGCGTTGGACAGATACAAGAGACCCAGTACTTC. This gives the protein CSVGQIQETQYF.

The chain carries TRBV4-3 and TRBJ2-3; 14 bases fit TRBD2. J gave up 1 base and V 3 bases, and 0 bases lay outside the gene matches. The germline V gene encodes CDR1 LGHNA and CDR2 YSLEER. This CDR3 has 16 residues. The CDR3 spells CASSQGLAGGTDTQYF. CDR3 nucleotide sequence: TGCGCCAGCAGCCAGGGACTAGCGGGAGGCACAGATACGCAGTATTTT.

The V and J genes are TRBV28 and TRBJ2-1; weak D call: TRBD2 (6 bases). This CDR3 region has 15 residues. Trimming took 7 bases from V and 5 from J, leaving 18 bases between them. Germline lookup yields CDR1 MDHEN and CDR2 SYDVKM. CDR3 amino acids: CASTLGGGINNEQFF. The CDR3 nucleotides read TGTGCCAGCACCCTGGGGGGTGGCATTAACAATGAGCAGTTCTTC. Full variable domain (outside the CDR3, taken from reference TRBV28 and TRBJ2-1): DVKVTQSSRYLVKRTGEKVFLECVQDMDHENMFWYRQDPGLGLRLIYFSYDVKMKEKGDIPEGYSVSREKKERFSLILESASTNQTSMYLCASTLGGGINNEQFFGPGTRLTVL.

This chain uses TRBV7-2 with TRBJ2-2; D possibly corresponds to TRBD1 (5 bases). The CDR3 sequence is 13 residues long. Between the trimmed V and J ends, which lost 8 bases and 1 base, there was a span of 8 bases. Germline V gene lookup returns CDR1 SGHTA and CDR2 FQGNSA. In DNA form, the CDR3 reads TGTGCCAGCGGGGCAGGGAACACCGGGGAGCTGTTTTTT. Translating gives CASGAGNTGELFF.

The chain recombines TRBV7-4 with TRBJ1-5; 9 bases fit TRBD1. The trim removed 2 bases at V and 4 bases at J, leaving 3 bases unmatched. Germline lookup yields CDR1 SGHVT and CDR2 SQSDAQ. This CDR3 is built from 15 residues. This CDR3 is CASSLRQGVNQPQHF. In DNA form, the CDR3 reads TGTGCCAGCAGCTTAAGACAGGGGGTGAATCAGCCCCAGCATTTT.

The J gene is TRBJ2-1, the V gene TRBV6-5; the D gene is possibly TRBD2 (6 bases). The CDR3 extends over 13 amino acids. V lost 2 bases and J 6 bases, leaving 8 bases between the germline ends. CDR1 is MNHEY and CDR2 is SVGAGI in the germline V gene. This CDR3 is CASSYGGSNEQFF. CDR3 in DNA: TGTGCCAGCAGTTACGGAGGGTCCAATGAGCAGTTCTTC.

The chain joins TRBV2 to TRBJ1-5, with TRBD1 matching over 7 bases. The CDR3 sequence is 14 residues long. The germline V gene encodes CDR1 SNHLY and CDR2 FYNNEI. Trimming took 6 bases from V and 0 from J; bases not matched to a gene: 2. The CDR3 sequence: CASRRDSSNQPQHF. In DNA form, the CDR3 reads TGTGCCAGCAGACGGGACAGTAGCAATCAGCCCCAGCATTTT.

The genes are TRBV7-2 and TRBJ1-4; TRBD1 matches at 7 bases. The CDR3 extends over 14 amino acids. Germline-derived CDR1 and CDR2 are SGHTA and FQGNSA. Losses at the gene ends were 5 bases for V and 7 bases for J; bases not matched to a gene: 7. The CDR3 sequence is CASSSQGVGEKLFF. The CDR3 bases are TGTGCCAGCAGCAGCCAGGGGGTGGGTGAAAAACTGTTTTTT.

This chain uses TRBV30 with TRBJ1-2; D is unresolved. V was trimmed by 2 bases and J by 7 bases, leaving 17 bases between them. This CDR3 has 14 amino acids. CDR1 and CDR2 (germline): GTSNPN, SVGIG (reference sequence). CDR3 in amino acids: CAWSRIGVSFGYTF. CDR3 sequence (DNA): TGTGCCTGGAGTAGGATCGGGGTTTCCTTTGGCTACACCTTC.

The chain is built from TRBV9 and TRBJ2-7, with 12 bases aligning to TRBD2. The CDR3 spans 14 residues. Trimming at V came to 3 bases and at J to 3 bases, leaving 1 base not matched to a gene. Germline assignment: CDR1 SGDLS and CDR2 YYNGEE. CDR3 amino acids: CASSAGLAGYEQYF. The CDR3 nucleotides read TGTGCCAGCAGCGCGGGACTAGCGGGCTACGAGCAGTACTTC.

V and J are TRBV29-1 and TRBJ2-3; TRBD2 matches at 9 bases. This CDR3 region has 13 residues. V lost 5 bases to trimming and J lost 4 bases; unmatched junction nucleotides: 4. Per the germline V gene, CDR1 is SQVTM and CDR2 is ANQGSEA. The CDR3 loop reads CSVRAGGADTQYF. The CDR3 DNA reads TGCAGCGTTCGGGCGGGAGGGGCAGATACGCAGTATTTT.

The V call is TRBV15, the J call TRBJ2-7, with 7 bases matching TRBD2. This CDR3 is built from 13 residues. Looked up from germline, CDR1 is LNHNV and CDR2 is YYDKDF (reference sequence). V lost 2 bases to trimming and J lost 7 bases; unmatched junction nucleotides: 5. The CDR3 DNA follows: TGTGCCACCAGCAGAAGACGGGAGGAAGAGCAGTACTTC. Its translation: CATSRRREEEQYF.

This clone was detected only a few times. The chain is built from TRBV28 and TRBJ1-6; TRBD1 is a possible D gene (6 bases). The germline V gene has CDR1 MDHEN and CDR2 SYDVKM. This CDR3 is 12 amino acids long. Between the trimmed V and J ends, which lost 6 bases and 6 bases, there was a span of 6 bases. The CDR3 region is CASRQGNSPLHF. In nucleotides, the CDR3 is TGTGCCAGCAGACAGGGTAATTCACCCCTCCACTTT.

The chain carries TRBV7-3 and TRBJ2-1; maybe TRBD2 (5 bases). The germline CDR1 and CDR2 sequences are SGHTA and FQGTGA. Deletions cut 5 bases from V and 0 bases from J, with 11 bases between. This CDR3 has 15 amino acids. The CDR3 reads CASSLSRGSYNEQFF. CDR3 bases: TGTGCCAGCAGCCTAAGCCGGGGCTCCTACAATGAGCAGTTCTTC.

The V gene is TRBV6-5, the J gene TRBJ1-6; D perhaps matches TRBD1 (6 bases). Trimming removed 8 bases at V and 9 bases at J, with 14 bases between. Germline CDR1 MNHEY, CDR2 SVGAGI. The CDR3 has 13 amino acids. The CDR3 DNA is TGTGCCAGCCGGACGGGGGGCGGTTCACCCCTCCACTTT. It codes for CASRTGGGSPLHF.

V and J are TRBV30 and TRBJ2-1; D unclear. Trimming pared 0 bases from V and 12 bases from J, leaving 9 bases between. Germline assignment: CDR1 GTSNPN and CDR2 SVGIG (reference sequence). This CDR3 has 11 residues. In DNA form, the CDR3 reads TGTGCCTGGAGTGTAGGAGTCGTGCAGTTCTTC. This gives the protein CAWSVGVVQFF.

This chain connects TRBV30 to TRBJ2-7; TRBD2 is a possible D gene (6 bases). The CDR3 covers 15 residues. Trimming removed 4 bases from V and 4 bases from J, with 20 bases in between. Germline CDR1 is GTSNPN and CDR2 is SVGIG (reference sequence). CDR3 DNA: TGTGCCTGGACCCTCGGTGGGGCGGGGATTTACGAGCAGTACTTC. It specifies CAWTLGGAGIYEQYF.

This chain connects TRBV6-5 to TRBJ1-2; 7 nucleotides agree with TRBD1. Looked up from germline, CDR1 is MNHEY and CDR2 is SVGAGI. The J segment lost 8 bases and the V segment lost 7 bases, leaving 10 bases of the junction unmatched. The CDR3 totals 13 residues. This CDR3 reads CASTSTWGQGYTF. CDR3 in DNA: TGTGCCAGCACCTCAACCTGGGGACAGGGCTACACCTTC.

This clone was picked up one time. This chain joins TRBV7-9 and TRBJ2-1; tentative D call: TRBD1 (5 bases). Germline CDR1 reads SEHNR; CDR2 reads FQNEAQ (reference sequence). CDR3 size: 14 residues. V lost 6 bases, J lost 4 bases, and 13 bases lay in between. The CDR3 nucleotides are TGTGCCAGCAGAGCCCGGACACTATACAATGAGCAGTTCTTC. This codes for CASRARTLYNEQFF.

The chain joins TRBV5-5 to TRBJ2-1; 7 bases fit TRBD2. CDR3 length: 15 amino acids. The J segment lost 4 bases and the V segment lost 4 bases, leaving 8 bases of the junction unmatched. Germline V gene sequence: CDR1 SGHKS, CDR2 YYEKEE (reference sequence). The CDR3 DNA sequence: TGTGCCAGCAGCCTAAGGACTAGTGAATACAATGAGCAGTTCTTC. Amino acid sequence: CASSLRTSEYNEQFF.

This clone came up once. This chain joins TRBV15 and TRBJ1-5; TRBD1 agrees at 9 bases. This CDR3 is 16 amino acids long. The V segment lost 0 bases and the J segment 4 bases; nucleotides outside the gene matches: 4. CDR1 and CDR2 from the germline V gene are LNHNV and YYDKDF (reference sequence). DNA of the CDR3: TGTGCCACCAGCAGAGAGGACAGGGGAACTAATCAGCCCCAGCATTTT. This encodes CATSREDRGTNQPQHF.

This chain joins TRBV9 and TRBJ2-1, with D tentatively TRBD2 (6 bases). The CDR3 has 17 residues. Germline-derived CDR1 and CDR2 are SGDLS and YYNGEE. Trimming cost V 3 bases and J 5 bases, with 21 bases left between them. The chain's CDR3 is CASSANPSGDSDNEQFF. The CDR3, as DNA: TGTGCCAGCAGCGCGAACCCCTCGGGAGACTCGGACAATGAGCAGTTCTTC.

The V and J genes are TRBV5-1 and TRBJ2-7, with TRBD1 identical over 10 bases. V lost 0 bases to trimming and J lost 6 bases; unmatched junction nucleotides: 6. Germline CDR1 reads SGHRS; CDR2 reads YFSETQ. The CDR3 is 15 residues long. CDR3 in DNA: TGCGCCAGCAGCTTGGATTCCGGGACAGGGGCCGAGCAGTACTTC. Its translation is CASSLDSGTGAEQYF.

The chain has TRBV5-8 and TRBJ2-1, with 11 positions matching TRBD1. The germline CDR1 and CDR2 sequences are SGHTS and YDEGEE. The ends lost 9 bases at V and 7 bases at J; junction bases unmatched: 9. The CDR3 is 14 residues long. The CDR3 protein is CATEDRGLSNEQFF. CDR3 bases: TGTGCCACGGAGGACAGGGGGCTTTCTAATGAGCAGTTCTTC. The full variable domain, rest sourced from reference TRBV5-8 and TRBJ2-1, is EAGVTQSPTHLIKTRGQQATLRCSPISGHTSVYWYQQALGLGLQFLLWYDEGEERNRGNFPPRFSGRQFPNYSSELNVNALELEDSALYLCATEDRGLSNEQFFGPGTRLTVL.